Sequencing of this T cell receptor beta chain was carried out in a study of T cell repertoires in cytomegalovirus infection. Overall study: It can be stated that public TCR beta signatures indicated CMV infection as well as a matching HLA type.

This clonotype was detected ten times or more. Its antigen is as yet unknown. Overall study findings and caveats: HLA-C-restricted, CMV-specific TCR beta clonotypes were dominant ex vivo.

From the reads, TCRdb called clonotypes with MiXCR, one entry per CDR3 protein. The data hold around 94,000 distinct CDR3 sequences, with more than 15% observed a single time. The sample was PBMCs. The receptor was derived from a human donor in good health (CMV status not recorded). Some clones in this sample may be carry-over from other donors' samples.

CDR3 sequence: CASSLRWHRTDTQYF. The CDR3, as DNA: TGTGCCAGCAGTTTACGCTGGCATCGCACAGATACGCAGTATTTT. The gene calls are TRBV28 and TRBJ2-3, with no clear D. V shed 2 bases and J shed 1 base, with 10 bases lying between them. CDR3 length equals 15 residues. Per germline, CDR1 MDHEN and CDR2 SYDVKM.